This is a list of T cell receptor beta chains from one sample in a study of cytomegalovirus exposure and HLA in healthy donors. Clones were sequenced by immunoSEQ multiplex PCR, and TCRdb holds only the in-frame ones, with some missing. In the table there are 60,000 to 85,000 clones, around 94% of which are singletons. Sequenced: PBMCs. Source of these receptors: a man between 18 and 29 years old in good health and CMV-seropositive. The CDR3 runs from the conserved cysteine through the conserved F or W. A D gene is named only where the DNA matches it firmly. Only some rows state a clone size, as once, few, many or a class for expanded clones.

>TRBD1|TRBJ2-1|once|13|TRBV5-6
TGTGCCAGCAGCGAGGGACAGGGGAATGAGCAGTTCTTC
CASSEGQGNEQFF
>-|TRBJ2-7|-|15|TRBV6-5
TGTGCCAGCAGGGAGACGGGGGGCTCCTCCTACGAGCAGTACTTC
CASRETGGSSYEQYF
>-|TRBJ1-4|-|13|TRBV19
TGTGCCAGTAGCTCCTCGTGGGGCGAAAAACTGTTTTTT
CASSSSWGEKLFF
>TRBD1|TRBJ2-3|-|16|TRBV25-1
TGTGCCAGCAGCCGCCCCCGGGACAGGGGCACAGATACGCAGTATTTT
CASSRPRDRGTDTQYF
>TRBD1|TRBJ2-5|-|16|TRBV28
TGTGCCAGCAGTTTGGTTTACGACAGGGGCCAAGAGACCCAGTACTTC
CASSLVYDRGQETQYF
>-|TRBJ2-7|-|14|TRBV28
TGTGCCAGCAACACAGGCTCTAGCTCCTACGAGCAGTACTTC
CASNTGSSSYEQYF
>TRBD1|TRBJ1-2|-|13|TRBV10-3
TGTGCCATCAGTGGACAGGGGTTCTATGGCTACACCTTC
CAISGQGFYGYTF
>TRBD1|TRBJ1-5|-|14|TRBV28
TGTGCCAGTACTTTTGAGGGGGCCGATCAGCCCCAGCATTTT
CASTFEGADQPQHF
>-|TRBJ1-5|-|15|TRBV15
TGTGCCACCAGCAGAGATATACTGAACAATCAGCCCCAGCATTTT
CATSRDILNNQPQHF
>TRBD2|TRBJ2-5|once|18|TRBV4-1
TGCGCCAGCAGCCAAGATGTAGACCTAGCGGGGACTCAAGAGACCCAGTACTTC
CASSQDVDLAGTQETQYF
>-|TRBJ1-1|once|12|TRBV6-1
TGTGCCAGCATAACACAGGGTACCGAAGCTTTCTTT
CASITQGTEAFF
>-|TRBJ1-2|-|15|TRBV4-2
TGTGCCAGCAGCCAAGAAGGACACCCTAACTATGGCTACACCTTC
CASSQEGHPNYGYTF
>TRBD1|TRBJ1-5|-|12|TRBV28
TGTGCCAGCAGGGGGACAGGCAGGCCCCAGCATTTT
CASRGTGRPQHF
>-|TRBJ2-3|-|15|TRBV18
TGTGCCAGCTCACATGAACTGATTAGCCCAGATACGCAGTATTTT
CASSHELISPDTQYF
>-|TRBJ1-1|once|13|TRBV6-5
TGTGCCAGCAATGCACAGGGCAGCACTGAAGCTTTCTTT
CASNAQGSTEAFF
>-|TRBJ2-1|-|16|TRBV9
TGTGCCAGCAGCCCCCCAGCGGGTCCCACTACTGATGAGCAGTTCTTC
CASSPPAGPTTDEQFF
>-|TRBJ2-7|-|15|TRBV9
TGTGCCAGCAGCGTAGGTGGTAGCGGTCCCTACGAGCAGTACTTC
CASSVGGSGPYEQYF
>TRBD2|TRBJ2-3|-|16|TRBV10-3
TGTGCCATCGGTAGCGGGAGGGCCCTGGGCACAGATACGCAGTATTTT
CAIGSGRALGTDTQYF
>TRBD2|TRBJ2-7|once|14|TRBV19
TGTGCCAGTAGAAGGCGGGAGGGCCACTACGAGCAGTACTTC
CASRRREGHYEQYF
>-|TRBJ1-1|-|13|TRBV28
TGTGCCAGCACCCTCACGGGGGGATTAGGAGCTTTCTTT
CASTLTGGLGAFF
>-|TRBJ2-2|-|14|TRBV5-4
TGTGCCAGCAGCTTGGCGGGAGACACCGGGGAGCTGTTTTTT
CASSLAGDTGELFF
>-|TRBJ1-6|-|15|TRBV6-5
TGTGCCAGCAGCCTTGAGAGAGGTCATAATTCACCCCTCCACTTT
CASSLERGHNSPLHF
>-|TRBJ1-1|once|14|TRBV30
TGTGCCTGGAGTGGACAGGACCTGAACACTGAAGCTTTCTTT
CAWSGQDLNTEAFF
>TRBD1|TRBJ1-5|few|13|TRBV10-2
TGCGCCACCTGGGACAGGAGGTCAACGCCCCAGCATTTT
CATWDRRSTPQHF
>TRBD1|TRBJ2-1|-|15|TRBV27
TGTGCCAGCAGTCTAACCGGGACAGGAGAGAATGAGCAGTTCTTC
CASSLTGTGENEQFF
>TRBD2|TRBJ2-3|-|16|TRBV5-1
TGCGCCAGCAGCCCTGATCTAGCGGGGGGAAGGAATACGCAGTATTTT
CASSPDLAGGRNTQYF
>TRBD2|TRBJ2-5|once|15|TRBV28
TGTGCCAGCAGTTTATCCCAGCGGGAGTGGGAGACCCAGTACTTC
CASSLSQREWETQYF
>-|TRBJ2-3|-|15|TRBV9
TGTGCCAGCAGCGTAGGCCTAGCCAGGACAGATACGCAGTATTTT
CASSVGLARTDTQYF
>TRBD2|TRBJ2-7|-|15|TRBV28
TGTGCCAGCAGTTTCCTAAAGGCTAGCGGGGACGAGCAGTACTTC
CASSFLKASGDEQYF
>-|TRBJ1-5|few|13|TRBV12-5
TGTGCTAGTGGTTTGGCAACAGGGCAGCCCCAGCATTTT
CASGLATGQPQHF
>-|TRBJ2-7|-|14|TRBV25-1
TGTGCCAGCAGTGAATTCATTGAGAGGGACGAGCAGTACTTC
CASSEFIERDEQYF
>TRBD1|TRBJ1-2|-|17|TRBV11-2
TGTGCCAGCAGCTTAGCCTTGGCCGAGACAGGGGTCTCGGGCTACACCTTC
CASSLALAETGVSGYTF
>-|TRBJ2-1|-|12|TRBV28
TGTGCCAGCAATCTCCCCTACAATGAGCAGTTCTTC
CASNLPYNEQFF
>TRBD1|TRBJ1-2|-|14|TRBV9
TGTGCCAGCAGCGTAGCCGGGACAGGGGAAGGCTACACCTTC
CASSVAGTGEGYTF
>-|TRBJ1-2|-|14|TRBV6-5
TGTGCCAGCAGTTACCTCAGGGATAACTATGGCTACACCTTC
CASSYLRDNYGYTF
>TRBD2|TRBJ2-7|-|16|TRBV28
TGTGCCAGCAGTGGGCTCCCGGGACTAACCTCCTACGAGCAGTACTTC
CASSGLPGLTSYEQYF
>TRBD1|TRBJ1-5|-|14|TRBV7-9
TGTGCCAGCAGCGGGACAGGGGTCATGGAGCCCCAGCATTTT
CASSGTGVMEPQHF
>TRBD2|TRBJ2-1|-|14|TRBV10-3
TGTGCCATCAGAGAAGCGGGAGGGCCGGATGAGCAGTTCTTC
CAIREAGGPDEQFF
>TRBD1|TRBJ1-4|-|16|TRBV9
TGTGCCAGCAGCTCTCGAGGGGGACAGGGAAATGAAAAACTGTTTTTT
CASSSRGGQGNEKLFF
>TRBD1|TRBJ2-2|-|16|TRBV9
TGTGCCAGCAGCGCGACAGGGGGCGGTATCACCGGGGAGCTGTTTTTT
CASSATGGGITGELFF
>-|TRBJ2-6|-|15|TRBV7-3
TGTGCCAGCAGCCAGGGTTCTGCTGGGGCCAACGTCCTGACTTTC
CASSQGSAGANVLTF
>TRBD2|TRBJ2-2|-|18|TRBV10-3
TGTGCCATCAGTGAGTCGCACACCGGCGGGGGGGACACCGGGGAGCTGTTTTTT
CAISESHTGGGDTGELFF
>TRBD1|TRBJ2-7|-|13|TRBV5-4
TGTGCCAGCAGCTATGACAGGGCCTACGAGCAGTACTTC
CASSYDRAYEQYF
>-|TRBJ1-3|-|13|TRBV6-5
TGTGCCAGCAGCCGCTTGAGTGGAAACACCATATATTTT
CASSRLSGNTIYF
>-|TRBJ1-2|-|15|TRBV5-8
TGTGCCAGCAGCTTGGCGAGCACGGGGGGGGATGGCTACACCTTC
CASSLASTGGDGYTF
>TRBD1|TRBJ1-5|-|13|TRBV30
TGTGCCTGGAGTGGGGACAGGGGTGGGCCCCAGCATTTT
CAWSGDRGGPQHF
>-|TRBJ1-5|-|15|TRBV27
TGTGCCAGCAGGCCCTTATGGGGGGACAATCAGCCCCAGCATTTT
CASRPLWGDNQPQHF
>-|TRBJ2-7|-|14|TRBV7-2
TGTGCCAGCAGCTTTCTCAGGGGTTCCTACGAGCAGTACTTC
CASSFLRGSYEQYF
>-|TRBJ2-6|-|16|TRBV6-1
TGTGCCAGCAGTGCAGGGGCGGTCTCTGGGGCCAACGTCCTGACTTTC
CASSAGAVSGANVLTF
>TRBD1|TRBJ2-3|-|16|TRBV5-6
TGTGCCAGCAGCTTAGCAGGGACAGAAGCAAGAGATACGCAGTATTTT
CASSLAGTEARDTQYF